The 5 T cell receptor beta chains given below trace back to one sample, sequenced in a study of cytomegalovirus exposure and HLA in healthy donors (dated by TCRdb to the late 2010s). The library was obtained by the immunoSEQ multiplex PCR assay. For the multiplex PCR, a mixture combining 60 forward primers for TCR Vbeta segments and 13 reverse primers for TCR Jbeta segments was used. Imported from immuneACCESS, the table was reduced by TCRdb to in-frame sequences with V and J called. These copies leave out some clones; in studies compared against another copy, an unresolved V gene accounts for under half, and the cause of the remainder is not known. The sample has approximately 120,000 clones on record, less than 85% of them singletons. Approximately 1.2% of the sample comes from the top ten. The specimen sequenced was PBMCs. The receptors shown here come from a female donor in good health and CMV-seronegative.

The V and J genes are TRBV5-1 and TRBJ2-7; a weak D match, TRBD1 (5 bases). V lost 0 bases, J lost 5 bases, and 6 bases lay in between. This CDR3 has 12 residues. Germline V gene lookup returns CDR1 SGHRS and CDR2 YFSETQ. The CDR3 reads CASSLAGHEQYF. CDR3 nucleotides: TGCGCCAGCAGCTTGGCAGGGCACGAGCAGTACTTC. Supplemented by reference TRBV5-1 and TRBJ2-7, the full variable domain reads KAGVTQTPRYLIKTRGQQVTLSCSPISGHRSVSWYQQTPGQGLQFLFEYFSETQRNKGNFPGRFSGRQFSNSRSEMNVSTLELGDSALYLCASSLAGHEQYFGPGTRLTVT.

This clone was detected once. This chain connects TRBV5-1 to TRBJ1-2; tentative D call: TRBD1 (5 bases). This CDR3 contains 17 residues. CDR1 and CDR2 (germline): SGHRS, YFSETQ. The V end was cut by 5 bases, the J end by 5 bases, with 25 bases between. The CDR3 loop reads CASRWGPPTAMVYGYTF. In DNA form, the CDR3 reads TGCGCCAGCAGATGGGGCCCTCCGACAGCGATGGTTTATGGCTACACCTTC.

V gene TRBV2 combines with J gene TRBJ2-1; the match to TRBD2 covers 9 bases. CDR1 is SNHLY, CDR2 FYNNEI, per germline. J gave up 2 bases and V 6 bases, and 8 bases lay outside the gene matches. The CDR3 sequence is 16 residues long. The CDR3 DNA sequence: TGTGCCAGCAGCGGGCCGACTAGCGGTCCCTACAATGAGCAGTTCTTC. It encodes CASSGPTSGPYNEQFF. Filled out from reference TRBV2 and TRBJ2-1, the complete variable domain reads EPEVTQTPSHQVTQMGQEVILRCVPISNHLYFYWYRQILGQKVEFLVSFYNNEISEKSEIFDDQFSVERPDGSNFTLKIRSTKLEDSAMYFCASSGPTSGPYNEQFFGPGTRLTVL.

The CDR3 is CASGLGQDYTEAFF. CDR3 bases: TGTGCTAGTGGTTTGGGACAGGACTACACTGAAGCTTTCTTT. This chain connects TRBV12-5 to TRBJ1-1; tentatively, D is TRBD1 (6 bases). Per germline, CDR1 LGHNT and CDR2 FRNRAP. This CDR3 is 14 amino acids long. Trimming left V 1 base short and J 3 bases short, with 9 bases between.

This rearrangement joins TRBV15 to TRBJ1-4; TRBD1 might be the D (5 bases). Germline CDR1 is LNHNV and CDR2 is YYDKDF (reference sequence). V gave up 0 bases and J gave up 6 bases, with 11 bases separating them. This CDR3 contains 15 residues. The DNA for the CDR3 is TGTGCCACCAGCAGAGAGAGGACAAGCTATGAAAAACTGTTTTTT. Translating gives CATSRERTSYEKLFF.